One T cell receptor beta chain is described in this entry. The specificity of this receptor is unknown. Base qualities were left out, and no much larger clone turns up one base away. This specimen comes from a study of blood T cell repertoires in COVID-19 (TCRdb year 2020). Turning to the overall study: The collaborator samples originated in the United States, Italy and Spain and spanned the acute and convalescent phases of COVID-19. The material from the prospective study consisted of cDNA or gDNA derived from T cells, B-cell-depleted T cells, or PBMCs. Deeply sampled blood TCRbeta repertoires from subjects exposed to, actively infected with, or recovered from COVID-19 were included in the dataset. The repertoires were released in a freely available public database meant as a resource for research on the immune response to SARS-CoV-2. Samples were obtained from the ongoing ImmuneRACE study (first 160 participants) and from roughly 1,300 subjects provided by 6 global collaborators. A de-identified subject ID, COVID-19 status, age in years and sex were almost always included in the sample metadata. Where available, HLA class I and class II types were obtained from metadata supplied by the sample provider rather than from assay-based typing. The research as a whole found: Clinical and demographic metadata were provided uncurated, with the amount varying by source and participant.

TCRbeta CDR3 regions were amplified from genomic DNA by means of the immunoSEQ Assay, a bias-controlled multiplex PCR. The paper's processing steps were these. Nucleated cell counts per sample were estimated from amplification of reference gene primers within the assay. Sequence reads were collapsed and filtered to measure the absolute abundance of every unique TCRbeta CDR3 rearrangement. For each sample, productive Simpson clonality was calculated as the square root of Simpson's diversity index across productive rearrangements. Held by TCRdb, this immuneACCESS table contains in-frame sequences only and omits some clones. Under half of the omission traces to an unresolved V gene where checked; the cause of the rest is unknown. From that table come the V and J calls and clone size; the DNA was used to work out D and trimming. The table for this sample lists around 620,000 clones; 80% to 90% of them were counted only once. The ten largest clones add up to under 0.3% of the sample.

Collaborating institutions collected whole blood in K2EDTA tubes following their own protocols. Collaborator samples were shipped for TCRbeta analysis as frozen whole blood, isolated PBMCs, or DNA extracted from either sample type. Source material: peripheral blood. The sequence derives from a woman aged 18-29 years with acute or convalescent COVID-19.

The CDR3 reads CASSIMGVSGNTIYF. Read as DNA, the sequence is TGTGCCAGCAGTATAATGGGAGTCTCTGGAAACACCATATATTTT. The chain employs TRBV27 and TRBJ1-3, with no confident D gene call. Taken from cysteine to phenylalanine, the CDR3 has 15 residues. Of all the DNA, just the CDR3 is kept, 45 bases in frame from base 1. CDR1 and CDR2 are drawn from the germline V gene (reference sequence): MNHEY, SMNVEV. V sheds 5 bases and J sheds 0 bases, leaving 11 bases between their ends.